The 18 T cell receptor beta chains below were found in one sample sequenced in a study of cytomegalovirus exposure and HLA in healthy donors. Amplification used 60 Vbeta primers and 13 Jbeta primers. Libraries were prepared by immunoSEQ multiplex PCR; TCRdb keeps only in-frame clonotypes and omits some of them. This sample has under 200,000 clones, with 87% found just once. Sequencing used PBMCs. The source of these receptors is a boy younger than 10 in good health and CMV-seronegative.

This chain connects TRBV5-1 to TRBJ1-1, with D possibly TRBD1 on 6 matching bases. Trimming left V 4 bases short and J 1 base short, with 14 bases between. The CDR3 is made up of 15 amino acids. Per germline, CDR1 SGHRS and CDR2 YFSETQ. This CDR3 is CASSPQGGTNTEAFF. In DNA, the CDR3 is TGCGCCAGCAGCCCGCAAGGGGGAACGAACACTGAAGCTTTCTTT. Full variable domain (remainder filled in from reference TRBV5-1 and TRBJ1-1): KAGVTQTPRYLIKTRGQQVTLSCSPISGHRSVSWYQQTPGQGLQFLFEYFSETQRNKGNFPGRFSGRQFSNSRSEMNVSTLELGDSALYLCASSPQGGTNTEAFFGQGTRLTVV.

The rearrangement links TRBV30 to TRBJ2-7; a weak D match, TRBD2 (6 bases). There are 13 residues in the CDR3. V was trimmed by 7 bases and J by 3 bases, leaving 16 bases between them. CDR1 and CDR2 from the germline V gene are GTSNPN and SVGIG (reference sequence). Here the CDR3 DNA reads TGTGCCTTTGACCCGGGACTGGACTACGAGCAGTACTTC. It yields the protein CAFDPGLDYEQYF.

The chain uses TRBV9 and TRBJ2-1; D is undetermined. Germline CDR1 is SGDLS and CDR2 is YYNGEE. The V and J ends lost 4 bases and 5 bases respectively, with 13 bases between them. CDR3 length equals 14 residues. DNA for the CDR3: TGTGCCAGCAGCCCCCCAGAGGATCACAATGAGCAGTTCTTC. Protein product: CASSPPEDHNEQFF.

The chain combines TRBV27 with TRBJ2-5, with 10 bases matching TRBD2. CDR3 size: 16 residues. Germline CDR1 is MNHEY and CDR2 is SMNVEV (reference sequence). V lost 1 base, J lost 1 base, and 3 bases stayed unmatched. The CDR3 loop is CASSLLTSGLQETQYF. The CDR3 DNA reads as TGTGCCAGCAGTTTATTGACTAGCGGGCTCCAAGAGACCCAGTACTTC.

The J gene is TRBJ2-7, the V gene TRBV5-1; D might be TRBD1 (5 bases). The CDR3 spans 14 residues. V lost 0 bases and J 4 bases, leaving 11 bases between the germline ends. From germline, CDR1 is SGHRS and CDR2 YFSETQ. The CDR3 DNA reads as TGCGCCAGCAGCTTGGGCAGGGATTATTACGAGCAGTACTTC. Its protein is CASSLGRDYYEQYF.

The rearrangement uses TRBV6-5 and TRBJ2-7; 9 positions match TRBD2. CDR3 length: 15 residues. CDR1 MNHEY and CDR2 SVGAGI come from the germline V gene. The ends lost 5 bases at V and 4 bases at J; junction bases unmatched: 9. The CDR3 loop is CASSALAGKTYEQYF. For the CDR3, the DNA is TGTGCCAGCAGTGCCCTAGCGGGGAAAACGTACGAGCAGTACTTC.

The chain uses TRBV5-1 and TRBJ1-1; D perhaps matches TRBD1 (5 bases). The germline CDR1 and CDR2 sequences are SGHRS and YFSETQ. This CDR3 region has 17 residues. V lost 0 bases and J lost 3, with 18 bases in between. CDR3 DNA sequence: TGCGCCAGCAGCTTGGGACGGGGGAACTACCCCTACACTGAAGCTTTCTTT. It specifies CASSLGRGNYPYTEAFF. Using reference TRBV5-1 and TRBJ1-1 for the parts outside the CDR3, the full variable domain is KAGVTQTPRYLIKTRGQQVTLSCSPISGHRSVSWYQQTPGQGLQFLFEYFSETQRNKGNFPGRFSGRQFSNSRSEMNVSTLELGDSALYLCASSLGRGNYPYTEAFFGQGTRLTVV.

The CDR3: CAWSKPGQVPVGTGELFF. The CDR3 bases are TGTGCCTGGAGTAAACCGGGACAGGTCCCGGTAGGGACCGGGGAGCTGTTTTTT. This rearrangement joins TRBV30 to TRBJ2-2; 8 bases are a match to TRBD1. Germline CDR1 is GTSNPN and CDR2 is SVGIG (reference sequence). Trimming cost V 2 bases and J 5 bases; bases outside gene matches: 16. The length of the CDR3 is 18 residues.

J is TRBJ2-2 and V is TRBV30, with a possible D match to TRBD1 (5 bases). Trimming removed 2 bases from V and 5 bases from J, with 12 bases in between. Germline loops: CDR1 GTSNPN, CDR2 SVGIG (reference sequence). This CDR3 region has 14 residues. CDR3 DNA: TGTGCCTGGAGTTCGGTCAGGGCGACCGGGGAGCTGTTTTTT. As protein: CAWSSVRATGELFF. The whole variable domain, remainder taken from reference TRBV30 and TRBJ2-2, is SQTIHQWPATLVQPVGSPLSLECTVEGTSNPNLYWYRQAAGRGLQLLFYSVGIGQISSEVPQNLSASRPQDRQFILSSKKLLLSDSGFYLCAWSSVRATGELFFGEGSRLTVL.

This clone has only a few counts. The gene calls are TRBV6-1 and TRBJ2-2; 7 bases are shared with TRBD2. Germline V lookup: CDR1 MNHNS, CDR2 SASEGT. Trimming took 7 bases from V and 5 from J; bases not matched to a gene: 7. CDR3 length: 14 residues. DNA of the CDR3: TGTGCCAGCACGAGGGAGGGCCGTACCGGGGAGCTGTTTTTT. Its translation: CASTREGRTGELFF.

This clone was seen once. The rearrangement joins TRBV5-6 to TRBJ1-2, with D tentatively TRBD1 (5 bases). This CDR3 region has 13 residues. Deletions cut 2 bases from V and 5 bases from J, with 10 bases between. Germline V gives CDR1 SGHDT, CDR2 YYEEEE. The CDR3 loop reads CASSFGTEYGYTF. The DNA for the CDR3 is TGTGCCAGCAGCTTCGGGACTGAATATGGCTACACCTTC. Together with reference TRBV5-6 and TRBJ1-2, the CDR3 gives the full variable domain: DAGVTQSPTHLIKTRGQQVTLRCSPKSGHDTVSWYQQALGQGPQFIFQYYEEEERQRGNFPDRFSGHQFPNYSSELNVNALLLGDSALYLCASSFGTEYGYTFGSGTRLTVV.

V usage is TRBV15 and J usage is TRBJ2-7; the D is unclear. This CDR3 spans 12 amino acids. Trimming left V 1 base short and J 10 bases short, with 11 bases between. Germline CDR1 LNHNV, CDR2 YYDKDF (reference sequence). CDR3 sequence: CATSRVKETQYF. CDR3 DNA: TGTGCCACCAGCAGAGTAAAAGAGACACAGTACTTC. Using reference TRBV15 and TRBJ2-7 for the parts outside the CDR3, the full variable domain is DAMVIQNPRYQVTQFGKPVTLSCSQTLNHNVMYWYQQKSSQAPKLLFHYYDKDFNNEADTPDNFQSRRPNTSFCFLDIRSPGLGDTAMYLCATSRVKETQYFGPGTRLTVT.

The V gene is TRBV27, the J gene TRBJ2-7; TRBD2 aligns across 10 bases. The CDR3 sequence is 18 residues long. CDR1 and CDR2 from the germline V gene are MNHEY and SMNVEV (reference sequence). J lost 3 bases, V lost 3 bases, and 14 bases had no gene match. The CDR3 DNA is TGTGCCAGCAGTTTGCCCCCATCTAGCGGGGGAAGTCTCTACGAGCAGTACTTC. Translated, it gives CASSLPPSSGGSLYEQYF.

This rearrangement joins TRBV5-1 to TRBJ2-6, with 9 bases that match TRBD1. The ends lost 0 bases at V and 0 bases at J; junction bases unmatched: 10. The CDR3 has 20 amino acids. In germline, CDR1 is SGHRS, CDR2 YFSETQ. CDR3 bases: TGCGCCAGCAGCTTGGGTGACAGGGGGGGTATCCTCTCTGGGGCCAACGTCCTGACTTTC. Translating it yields CASSLGDRGGILSGANVLTF.

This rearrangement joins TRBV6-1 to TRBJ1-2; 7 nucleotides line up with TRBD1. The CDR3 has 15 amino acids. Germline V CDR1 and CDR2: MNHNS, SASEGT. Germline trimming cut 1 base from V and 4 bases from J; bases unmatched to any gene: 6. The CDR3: CASSEVEGAPYGYTF. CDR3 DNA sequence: TGTGCCAGCAGTGAAGTGGAGGGGGCCCCCTATGGCTACACCTTC.

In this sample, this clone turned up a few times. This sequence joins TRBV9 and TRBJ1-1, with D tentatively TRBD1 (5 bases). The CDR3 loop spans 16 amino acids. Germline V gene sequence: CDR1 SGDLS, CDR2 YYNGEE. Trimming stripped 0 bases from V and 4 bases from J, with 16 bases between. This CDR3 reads CASSVAAGGEVTEAFF. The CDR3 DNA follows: TGTGCCAGCAGCGTAGCCGCGGGGGGTGAAGTCACTGAAGCTTTCTTT.

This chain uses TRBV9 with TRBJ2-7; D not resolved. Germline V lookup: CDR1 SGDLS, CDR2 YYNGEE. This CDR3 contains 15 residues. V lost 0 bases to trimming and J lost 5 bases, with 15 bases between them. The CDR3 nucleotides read TGTGCCAGCAGCGTAGAGCCAGGCAGATTTCACGAGCAGTACTTC. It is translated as CASSVEPGRFHEQYF.

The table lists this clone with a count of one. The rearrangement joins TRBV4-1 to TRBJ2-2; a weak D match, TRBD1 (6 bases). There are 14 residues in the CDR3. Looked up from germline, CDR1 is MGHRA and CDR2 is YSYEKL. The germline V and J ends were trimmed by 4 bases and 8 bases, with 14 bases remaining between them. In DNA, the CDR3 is TGCGCCAGCAGCCGCCGACAGGTCCGGGGGGAGCTGTTTTTT. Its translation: CASSRRQVRGELFF.